These 7 T cell receptor beta chains share one sample of origin, sequenced in a study of T cell responses to AZD1222 COVID-19 vaccine. The data were produced by immunoSEQ multiplex PCR, yet TCRdb's version contains in-frame clones alone and is incomplete. The sample contains 40,000 to 55,000 clones, 80% to 90% of which appear only once. The material sequenced was peripheral blood, taken 28 days after the second AZD1222 dose. These receptors all stem from an adult who received the AZD1222 COVID-19 vaccine.

V usage is TRBV7-9 and J usage is TRBJ1-1, with 12 positions matching TRBD1. This CDR3 comprises 19 residues. Germline values: CDR1 SEHNR, CDR2 FQNEAQ (reference sequence). V shed 4 bases, J shed 6 bases, and the junction held 18 bases outside the gene matches. The CDR3 DNA is TGTGCCAGCAGCTCCTTTGGTTGGGACAGGGGGCGCGTAGGCCCTGAAGCTTTCTTT. Translating it yields CASSSFGWDRGRVGPEAFF.

The chain is built from TRBV6-4 and TRBJ2-6, with D maybe TRBD2 (6 bases). Germline V gives CDR1 MRHNA, CDR2 SNTAGT. V lost 0 bases and J 0 bases, leaving 9 bases between the germline ends. This CDR3 has 17 amino acids. The CDR3 loop reads CASSDSEGPSGANVLTF. The CDR3 DNA reads TGTGCCAGCAGTGACTCGGAGGGGCCCTCTGGGGCCAACGTCCTGACTTTC.

The genes are TRBV27 and TRBJ1-4; possible D gene TRBD1, 5 bases. V gave up 0 bases and J gave up 1 base, with 12 bases separating them. Germline V lookup: CDR1 MNHEY, CDR2 SMNVEV (reference sequence). The length of the CDR3 is 17 residues. CDR3 DNA: TGTGCCAGCAGTTTATCGGGGGGGGGATTAACTAATGAAAAACTGTTTTTT. It encodes CASSLSGGGLTNEKLFF.

The chain joins TRBV2 to TRBJ2-1; 7 nucleotides match TRBD2. V trimming: 8 bases; J trimming: 10 bases; junction bases outside the gene matches: 8. CDR1 is SNHLY and CDR2 is FYNNEI in the germline V gene. The length of the CDR3 is 12 residues. The CDR3 loop reads CASRGSGREQFF. The CDR3 nucleotides read TGTGCCAGCCGCGGGAGCGGCCGGGAGCAGTTCTTC.

The J gene is TRBJ2-7, the V gene TRBV28; the match to TRBD1 covers 9 bases. The V gene's germline CDR1 is MDHEN and CDR2 SYDVKM. After removal of 7 bases from V and 0 bases from J, the junction contained 10 bases not matched to a gene. The length of the CDR3 is 16 residues. The CDR3 here is CASITSGTGNSYEQYF. CDR3 coding DNA: TGTGCCAGCATAACCTCCGGGACAGGGAACTCCTACGAGCAGTACTTC. Complete variable domain (other parts from reference TRBV28 and TRBJ2-7): DVKVTQSSRYLVKRTGEKVFLECVQDMDHENMFWYRQDPGLGLRLIYFSYDVKMKEKGDIPEGYSVSREKKERFSLILESASTNQTSMYLCASITSGTGNSYEQYFGPGTRLTVT.

CDR3 coding DNA: TGTGCCAGCAGGGATGGGATGCAATACGAGCAGTACTTC. Translating it yields CASRDGMQYEQYF. This rearrangement joins TRBV6-5 to TRBJ2-7; no definite D call. With 6 bases removed from V and 4 bases from J, the gap between germline ends came to 13 bases. The CDR3 totals 13 residues. Per the germline V gene, CDR1 is MNHEY and CDR2 is SVGAGI.

This chain connects TRBV6-2 or TRBV6-3 to TRBJ2-1, with 10 bases aligning to TRBD2. CDR1 and CDR2 (germline): MNHEY, SVGEGT. Trimming removed 2 bases from V and 6 bases from J; junction bases left unmatched: 10. The CDR3 sequence is 17 residues long. The CDR3 here is CASSYLQAGGPVNEQFF. For the CDR3, the DNA is TGTGCCAGCAGTTACCTTCAAGCGGGAGGGCCGGTCAATGAGCAGTTCTTC.